This TCR beta chain was captured in a study of T cells in Graves' hyperthyroidism and ophthalmopathy. Across the study: The initial diagnosis was the point when peripheral blood was collected, ahead of any treatment.

This clonotype was seen ten or more times. The antigen remains undetermined. Amplification of TCR beta CDR3 regions was performed using RNA transcripts as template. The TCR CDR3 was amplified in a first-round RT-PCR using the HTBI primer set. MiXCR, applied by TCRdb to the multiplex PCR reads, yields one record per CDR3 protein. Among hundreds of thousands of distinct CDR3 sequences listed, 13% were seen once. Overall study findings and caveats: A 13 V-J model separated ophthalmopathy from stable hyperthyroidism.

The CDR3 has 15 residues. The germline V gene has CDR1 KGHDR and CDR2 SFDVKD. Trimming cost V 3 bases and J 2 bases, with 13 bases left between them. Uncontrolled infection, other autoimmune disease, pregnancy or lactation disqualified patients from enrolment. Clinicians diagnosed patients from clinical symptoms, serum thyroxine and TRAb, thyroid ultrasound and orbital computed tomography. The sequence derives from a woman aged 18-35 years with Graves' hyperthyroidism. Sequenced sample: blood. This chain links TRBV24-1 with TRBJ2-7; D is undetermined. CDR3 sequence reads: CATSDRYLGAYEQYF. The DNA of the CDR3 is TGTGCCACCAGTGATCGTTACCTTGGGGCCTACGAGCAGTACTTC.